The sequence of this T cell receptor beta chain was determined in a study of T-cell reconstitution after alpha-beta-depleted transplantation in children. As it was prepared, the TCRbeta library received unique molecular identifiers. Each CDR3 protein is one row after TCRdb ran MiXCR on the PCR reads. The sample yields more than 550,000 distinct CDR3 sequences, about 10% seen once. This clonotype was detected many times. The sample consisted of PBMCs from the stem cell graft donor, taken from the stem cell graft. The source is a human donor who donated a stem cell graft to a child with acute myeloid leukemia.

The chain's CDR3 is CSARAPGGTGGNTEAFF. In DNA, the CDR3 is TGCAGTGCTAGAGCCCCCGGCGGAACAGGGGGCAACACTGAAGCTTTCTTT. The V and J genes are TRBV20-1 and TRBJ1-1, with TRBD1 matching 9 bases. The CDR3 is 17 amino acids. Unmatched junction bases numbered 11, after V lost 1 base and J lost 2 bases. Germline CDR1 and CDR2: DFQATT and SNEGSKA (reference sequence).